Below, 10 T cell receptor beta chains from the same sample are listed, as sequenced in a study of OX40 agonist ivuxolimab in advanced cancers. Clones were sequenced by immunoSEQ multiplex PCR, and TCRdb holds only the in-frame ones, with some missing. The table lists tens of thousands of clones, about 91% of them singletons, with 0.3% to 0.4% in the top ten. This specimen consisted of CD4+ or CD8+ T cells sorted from blood, obtained in a trial of the OX40 agonist ivuxolimab. The source of these receptors is an adult with an advanced solid tumor such as melanoma, head and neck, liver or kidney cancer.

The chain recombines TRBV10-3 with TRBJ2-2; possibly TRBD1 or TRBD2 for D (5 bases each). The CDR3 consists of 15 residues. In germline, CDR1 is ENHRY, CDR2 SYGVKD. Trimming removed 2 bases at V and 7 bases at J, with 14 bases between. CDR3 region: CAISEPRGDFGELFF. The CDR3 bases are TGTGCCATCAGTGAGCCCCGGGGCGACTTCGGGGAGCTGTTTTTT.

This clone has just one count. The V gene is TRBV13, the J gene TRBJ2-3; no clear D gene. The germline V gene has CDR1 PRHDT and CDR2 FYEKMQ (reference sequence). Trimming took 4 bases from V and 0 from J, leaving 17 bases between them. CDR3 length equals 17 residues. The CDR3 sequence is CASSSRRKSTSTDTQYF. The CDR3 nucleotides are TGTGCCAGCAGCTCCCGTCGGAAATCTACTAGCACAGATACGCAGTATTTT.

The chain has TRBV14 and TRBJ1-2, with 7 bases fitting TRBD1. The germline CDR1 and CDR2 sequences are SGHDN and FVKESK. The CDR3 runs 14 residues. V lost 1 base and J lost 4; bases outside the gene matches: 3. The CDR3: CASSQAGTAYGYTF. The CDR3, as DNA: TGTGCCAGCAGCCAAGCCGGGACAGCCTATGGCTACACCTTC.

The V gene is TRBV6-1, the J gene TRBJ2-5; TRBD2 matches at 9 bases. The ends lost 1 base at V and 7 bases at J; junction bases unmatched: 7. Per the germline V gene, CDR1 is MNHNS and CDR2 is SASEGT. The CDR3 length is 15 residues. The CDR3 sequence: CASSEGRLAGRTQYF. In nucleotides, the CDR3 is TGTGCCAGCAGTGAAGGTCGCCTAGCGGGGCGGACCCAGTACTTC.

This sequence joins TRBV6-6 and TRBJ2-7, with D perhaps given as TRBD1 or TRBD2 (5 bases each). Per germline, CDR1 MNHNY and CDR2 SVGAGI (reference sequence). V was trimmed by 6 bases and J by 2 bases, leaving 14 bases between them. The CDR3 covers 14 residues. The CDR3 spells CASRSGTLTYEQYF. In DNA, the CDR3 is TGTGCCAGCAGGTCCGGGACGCTCACCTACGAGCAGTACTTC.

The chain is built from TRBV7-9 and TRBJ1-5; the D gene is possibly TRBD1 (5 bases). The CDR3 contains 13 residues. Germline-derived CDR1 and CDR2 are SEHNR and FQNEAQ (reference sequence). V lost 2 bases, J lost 11 bases, and 13 bases lay in between. CDR3 nucleotide sequence: TGTGCCAGCAGCTTAAGTCAAGGAGGGGCCCAGCATTTT. It yields the protein CASSLSQGGAQHF.

The chain employs TRBV7-2 and TRBJ2-3; D possibly corresponds to TRBD1 (7 bases). V lost 5 bases and J lost 5, with 17 bases in between. CDR1 and CDR2 from the germline V gene are SGHTA and FQGNSA. CDR3 length equals 15 residues. Written as DNA, the CDR3 is TGTGCCAGCAGCCCTAATCAGGGGGGCATAGATACGCAGTATTTT. Translating it yields CASSPNQGGIDTQYF.

The table lists this clone with a count of one. The chain recombines TRBV28 with TRBJ2-7, with D possibly TRBD1 on 6 matching bases. V was cut by 6 bases and J by 3 bases, with 9 bases left in between. Germline lookup yields CDR1 MDHEN and CDR2 SYDVKM. The CDR3 sequence is 12 residues long. CDR3 residues: CASRDSIYEQYF. CDR3 DNA: TGTGCCAGCAGGGACAGCATCTACGAGCAGTACTTC. Full variable domain (missing parts from reference TRBV28 and TRBJ2-7): DVKVTQSSRYLVKRTGEKVFLECVQDMDHENMFWYRQDPGLGLRLIYFSYDVKMKEKGDIPEGYSVSREKKERFSLILESASTNQTSMYLCASRDSIYEQYFGPGTRLTVT.

This chain uses TRBV11-2 with TRBJ2-7; no clear D. Germline loops: CDR1 SGHAT, CDR2 FQNNGV. The CDR3 is made up of 14 amino acids. V lost 5 bases and J lost 0, with 11 bases in between. The CDR3 protein is CASSLPPSSYEQYF. In nucleotides, the CDR3 is TGTGCCAGCAGCCTACCCCCAAGCTCCTACGAGCAGTACTTC. Using reference TRBV11-2 and TRBJ2-7 for the parts outside the CDR3, the full variable domain is EAGVAQSPRYKIIEKRQSVAFWCNPISGHATLYWYQQILGQGPKLLIQFQNNGVVDDSQLPKDRFSAERLKGVDSTLKIQPAKLEDSAVYLCASSLPPSSYEQYFGPGTRLTVT.

This clone was counted a single time. The chain links TRBV18 to TRBJ1-1; D gene uncertain. CDR3 length: 15 residues. V gave up 2 bases and J gave up 0 bases, with 10 bases separating them. CDR1 KGHSH and CDR2 LQKENI come from the germline V gene. The CDR3, as DNA: TGTGCCAGCTCACCAGGGATGAGATTGAACACTGAAGCTTTCTTT. This translates into CASSPGMRLNTEAFF.